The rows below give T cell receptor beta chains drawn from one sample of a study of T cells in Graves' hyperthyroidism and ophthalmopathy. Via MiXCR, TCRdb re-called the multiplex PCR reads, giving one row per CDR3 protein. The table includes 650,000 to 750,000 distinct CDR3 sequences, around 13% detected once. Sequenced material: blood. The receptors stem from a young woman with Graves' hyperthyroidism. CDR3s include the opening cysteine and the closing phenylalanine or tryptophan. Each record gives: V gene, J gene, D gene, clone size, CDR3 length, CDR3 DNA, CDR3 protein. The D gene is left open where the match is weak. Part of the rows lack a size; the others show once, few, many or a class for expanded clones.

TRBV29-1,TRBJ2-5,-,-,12,TGCAGCGTAACTAGTGGTGCGGAGACCCAGTACTTC,CSVTSGAETQYF
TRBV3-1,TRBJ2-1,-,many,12,TGTGCCAGCAGCCTCCTAGGGGGTGAGCAGTTCTTC,CASSLLGGEQFF
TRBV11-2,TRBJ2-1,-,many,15,TGTGCCAGCAGCCTCCTCCCGGACCGTTACAATGAGCAGTTCTTC,CASSLLPDRYNEQFF
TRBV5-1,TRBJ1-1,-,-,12,TGCGCCAGCAGCCCTGAGGAGTCTCCGGCTTTCTTT,CASSPEESPAFF
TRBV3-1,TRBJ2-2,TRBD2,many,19,TGTGCCAGCAGCCTATATGGGACTAGCGGGAGGGCCACCACCGGGGAGCTGTTTTTT,CASSLYGTSGRATTGELFF
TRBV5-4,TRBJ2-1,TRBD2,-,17,TGTGCCAGCAGCCCCGACCTAGCGGGAGCCTCCTACAATGAGCAGTTCTTC,CASSPDLAGASYNEQFF
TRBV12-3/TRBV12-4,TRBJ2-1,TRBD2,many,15,TGTGCCAGCAGTTTTTCCCCAGTAGCGGGATATGAGCAGTTCTTC,CASSFSPVAGYEQFF
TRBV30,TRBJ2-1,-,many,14,TGTGCCTGGAGTGATGGGATCTCCTACAATGAGCAGTTCTTC,CAWSDGISYNEQFF
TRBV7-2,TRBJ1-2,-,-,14,TGTGCCAGCAGCCCCCGTGTGGCGGGCTATGGCTACACCTTC,CASSPRVAGYGYTF
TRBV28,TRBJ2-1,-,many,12,TGTGCCAGCAGTCCCCGGGCCGGGGAGCAGTTCTTC,CASSPRAGEQFF
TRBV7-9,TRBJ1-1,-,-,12,TGTGCCAGCAGGGGGCGATCCACTGAAGCTTTCTTT,CASRGRSTEAFF
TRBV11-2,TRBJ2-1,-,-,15,TGTGCCAGCAGCTTAGGCTTATACTCCTACAATGAGCAGTTCTTC,CASSLGLYSYNEQFF
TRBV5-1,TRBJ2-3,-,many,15,TGCGCCAGCAGCCGGGACTTGACTAGCACAGATACGCAGTATTTT,CASSRDLTSTDTQYF
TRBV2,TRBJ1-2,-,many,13,TGTGCCAGCAGTGTCCAGTGGGTATATGGCTACACCTTC,CASSVQWVYGYTF
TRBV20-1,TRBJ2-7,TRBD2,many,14,TGCAGTGCTAGACCGGCTAGCGGTTCCTACGAGCAGTACTTC,CSARPASGSYEQYF
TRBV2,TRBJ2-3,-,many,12,TGTGCCAGCATTGGACTGTCAGATACGCAGTATTTT,CASIGLSDTQYF
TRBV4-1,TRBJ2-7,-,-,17,TGCGCCAGCAGCCCCTTTGAGGGGGGAGGGCGGCCCTACGAGCAGTACTTC,CASSPFEGGGRPYEQYF
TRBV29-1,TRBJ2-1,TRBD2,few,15,TGCAGCTCAAGGGGGGTACTAGCGGCTTTCAATGAGCAGTTCTTC,CSSRGVLAAFNEQFF
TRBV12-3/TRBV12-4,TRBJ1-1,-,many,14,TGTGCCAGCAGTTTACGGCTGTCGAACACTGAAGCTTTCTTT,CASSLRLSNTEAFF
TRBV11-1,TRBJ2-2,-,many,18,TGTGCCAGCAGCCCAATTGGGTGGGCGGGTTCTAACACCGGGGAGCTGTTTTTT,CASSPIGWAGSNTGELFF
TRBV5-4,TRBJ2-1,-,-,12,TGTGCCAGCAGCTTGTCCCAGGTTGAGCAGTTCTTC,CASSLSQVEQFF
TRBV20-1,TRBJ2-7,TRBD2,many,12,TGCAGTGCCAGCGGGAGGGCCGGGGAGCAGTACTTC,CSASGRAGEQYF
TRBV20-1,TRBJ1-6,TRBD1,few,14,TGCAGTGCTAGAGACGACAGGGAATATTCACCCCTCCACTTT,CSARDDREYSPLHF
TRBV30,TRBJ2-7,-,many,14,TGTGCCTGGAGTGTAGGGAGCGGCCGCTACGAGCAGTACTTC,CAWSVGSGRYEQYF
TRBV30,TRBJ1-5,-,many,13,TGTGCCTGGAGTCATAGACGCAATCAGCCCCAGCATTTT,CAWSHRRNQPQHF
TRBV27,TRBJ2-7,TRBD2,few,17,TGTGCCAGCAGTTCCCACTCCTTTTTGGAGCGGGGCTACGAGCAGTACTTC,CASSSHSFLERGYEQYF
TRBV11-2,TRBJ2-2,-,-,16,TGTGCCAGCAGCTTAGAAGGCGGCGGGAACACCGGGGAGCTGTTTTTT,CASSLEGGGNTGELFF
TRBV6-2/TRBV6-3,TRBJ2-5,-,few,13,TGTGCCAGCAGTGGCAGTGGAGGCGAGACCCAGTACTTC,CASSGSGGETQYF
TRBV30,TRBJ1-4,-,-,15,TGTGCCTGGAGGCCAACAGGGAGAGGGAATGAAAAACTGTTTTTT,CAWRPTGRGNEKLFF
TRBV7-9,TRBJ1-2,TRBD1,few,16,TGTGCCAGCAGCTCCGGCTCCGGGACAGCTCAATATGGCTACACCTTC,CASSSGSGTAQYGYTF
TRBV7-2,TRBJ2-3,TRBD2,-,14,TGTGCCAGCAACCGGGACTATGACACAGATACGCAGTATTTT,CASNRDYDTDTQYF
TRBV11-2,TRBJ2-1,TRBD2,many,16,TGTGCCAGCAGTCCCCATCTCGGACTAGGGGACAATGAGCAGTTCTTC,CASSPHLGLGDNEQFF
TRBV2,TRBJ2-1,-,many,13,TGTGCCAGCAGGCTAGCTGGTAGGAATGAGCAGTTCTTC,CASRLAGRNEQFF
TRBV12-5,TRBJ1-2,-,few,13,TGTGCTAGTGGTTTGCCGACAGCGGGGGGCTACACCTTC,CASGLPTAGGYTF
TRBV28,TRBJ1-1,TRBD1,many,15,TGTGCCAGCAGTCCAGGGGGCGGTCTAAGCACTGAAGCTTTCTTT,CASSPGGGLSTEAFF
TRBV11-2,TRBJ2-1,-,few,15,TGTGCCAACAGCTTAGGCCTAGCGATTCCCAATGAGCAGTTCTTC,CANSLGLAIPNEQFF
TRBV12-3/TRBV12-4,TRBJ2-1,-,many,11,TGTGCCAGCACCCTCGGGATAGAGCAGTTCTTC,CASTLGIEQFF
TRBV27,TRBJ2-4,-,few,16,TGTGCCAGCAGTCCGCTGTGGGGACTAGCCAAAAACATTCAGTACTTC,CASSPLWGLAKNIQYF
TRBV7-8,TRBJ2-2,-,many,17,TGTGCCAGCAGCTTAGTTAGGTTTCTGGTGGTGTCGGGGGAGCTGTTTTTT,CASSLVRFLVVSGELFF
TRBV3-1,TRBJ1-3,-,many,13,TGTGCCAGCAGCCAGTCTAGCGGAAACACCATATATTTT,CASSQSSGNTIYF
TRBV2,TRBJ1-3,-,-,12,TGTGCCAGCAGGATCTCTGGAAACACCATATATTTT,CASRISGNTIYF
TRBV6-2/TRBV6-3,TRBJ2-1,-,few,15,TGTGCCAGCAGTTCGATTGGAGGGTTTTACAATGAGCAGTTCTTC,CASSSIGGFYNEQFF
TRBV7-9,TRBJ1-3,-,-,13,TGTGCCAGCAGCCTCACTGCGGTGGACACCATATATTTT,CASSLTAVDTIYF
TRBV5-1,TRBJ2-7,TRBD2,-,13,TGCGCCAGCAGCTTCCGGGAGGGCCCCGAGCAGTACTTC,CASSFREGPEQYF
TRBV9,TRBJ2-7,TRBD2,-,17,TGTGCCAGCAGCGTAGCACCTAGCGGAACAATCTCCTACGAGCAGTACTTC,CASSVAPSGTISYEQYF
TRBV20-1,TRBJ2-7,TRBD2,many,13,TGCTTAGCGTGTTCGGCTAGCGGGCGCGAGCAGTACTTC,CLACSASGREQYF
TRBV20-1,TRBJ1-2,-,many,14,TGCAGTGCTACCGGGCCAGCGGAGGGCTATGGCTACACCTTC,CSATGPAEGYGYTF
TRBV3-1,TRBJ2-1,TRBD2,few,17,TGTGCCAGCAGCCGGCGGACTAGCGGGAGTGGGTACAATGAGCAGTTCTTC,CASSRRTSGSGYNEQFF
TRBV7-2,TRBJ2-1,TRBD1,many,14,TGTGCCAGCAGCTTAGCCGGGACAGGCTATGAGCAGTTCTTC,CASSLAGTGYEQFF
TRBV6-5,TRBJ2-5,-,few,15,TGTGCCAGCAGTTACATCCGACTAGGGCAAGAGACCCAGTACTTC,CASSYIRLGQETQYF
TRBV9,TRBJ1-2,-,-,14,TGTGCCAGCAGCGTAGGGGAGGCATACTATGGCTACACCTTC,CASSVGEAYYGYTF
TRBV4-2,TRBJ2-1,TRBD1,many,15,TGTGCCAGCAGCCTTACCGGGACAGGGGGCAGTGAGCAGTTCTTC,CASSLTGTGGSEQFF
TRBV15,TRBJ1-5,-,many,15,TGTGCCACCAGCAGAGATGGAGGAGGGAACCAGCCCCAGCATTTT,CATSRDGGGNQPQHF
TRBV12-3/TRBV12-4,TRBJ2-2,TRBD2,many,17,TGTGCCAGCAGCCCCTGGAGTAGCGGGGGAGGGACCGGGGAGCTGTTTTTT,CASSPWSSGGGTGELFF
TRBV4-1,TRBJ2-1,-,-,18,TGCGCCAGCAGCCCGGGTTTTAGCGTGAGGAGCTCCTACAATGAGCAGTTCTTC,CASSPGFSVRSSYNEQFF